This T cell receptor beta chain was identified during a study of blood T cells in healthy people across ages. This clonotype was seen repeatedly, ten times or more. The antigen is unknown. Through a sample-barcoded 5' primer and a J-beta primer mix, a second PCR was run for roughly 7 to 11 cycles. TCRdb re-derived calls from the 5' RACE reads in MiXCR, one entry per CDR3 protein. Here the sample spans roughly 900,000 distinct CDR3 sequences, 29% being singletons. Donors were healthy Caucasian individuals from Russia aged roughly 6 to 90. The CDR3 has 14 amino acids. Deletions cut 0 bases from V and 5 bases from J, with 13 bases between. CDR1 is DFQATT and CDR2 is SNEGSKA in the germline V gene (reference sequence). Study conclusions and caveats: Changes in expanded clonotypes were possibly confounded, as the CMV status of donors was unknown.

The V and J genes are TRBV20-1 and TRBJ2-5; D possibly corresponds to TRBD2 (5 bases). The sequenced sample was blood. The sequence derives from a woman over 75 in good health. CDR3 DNA sequence: TGCAGTGCTAGAGATCCGTCCGGGGTTGAGACCCAGTACTTC. Its translation: CSARDPSGVETQYF.